This TCR beta chain was captured by sequencing in a study of cytomegalovirus exposure and HLA in healthy donors. Study findings and constraints: A further, later analysis showed that HLA-associated TCR beta chains (compared with equally common others) were more clonally expanded.

This CDR3 contains 13 residues. Germline values: CDR1 LNHDA, CDR2 SQIVND (reference sequence). The ends were cut back, 5 bases at V and 5 bases at J, with 12 bases in the middle. In the PCR, 60 Vbeta and 13 Jbeta primers were used. Some clones are missing from TCRdb's copy, which holds only in-frame ones; the method was immunoSEQ multiplex PCR. The table shows about 150,000 clones, with around 79% occurring only once. In the case of this clone: The antigen remains undetermined.

The source material was PBMCs. The genes are TRBV19 and TRBJ2-5; tentative D call: TRBD2 (6 bases). The receptor comes from a middle-aged man in good health and CMV-seropositive. The CDR3 loop reads CASSSGGMETQYF. The CDR3 bases are TGTGCCAGTAGTTCGGGCGGGATGGAGACCCAGTACTTC.